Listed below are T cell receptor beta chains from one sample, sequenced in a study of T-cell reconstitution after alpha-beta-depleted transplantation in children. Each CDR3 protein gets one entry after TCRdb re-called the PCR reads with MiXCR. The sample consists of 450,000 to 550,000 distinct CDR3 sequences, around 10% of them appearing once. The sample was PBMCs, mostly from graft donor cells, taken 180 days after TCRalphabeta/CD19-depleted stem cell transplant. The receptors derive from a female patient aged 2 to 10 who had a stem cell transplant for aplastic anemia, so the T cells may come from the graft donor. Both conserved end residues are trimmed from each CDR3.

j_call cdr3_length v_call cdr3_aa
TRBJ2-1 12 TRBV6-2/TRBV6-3 ASSYSKIVVEQF
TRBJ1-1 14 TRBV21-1 ASNKRRGVPNTEAF
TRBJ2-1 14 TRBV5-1 ASSSSSGTIPNEQF
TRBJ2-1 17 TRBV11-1 ASSLARPLAGHGGDEQF
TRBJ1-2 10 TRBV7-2 ASSSRFGGYT
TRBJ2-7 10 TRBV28 ASSPPRDEQY
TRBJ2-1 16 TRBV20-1 SARDPLGLAGGNNEQF
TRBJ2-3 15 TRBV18 ASSPPRSGMRADTQY
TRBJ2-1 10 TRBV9 ASSAGRAEQF
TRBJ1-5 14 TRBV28 ASSLGGARSNQPQH